This TCR beta chain derives from a study of T cells in Graves' hyperthyroidism and ophthalmopathy. Aged 18 to 65, the patients had hyperthyroidism that was newly diagnosed and had lasted under 2 months. Together with thyroid ultrasound, orbital computed tomography, serum thyroxine and TRAb, clinical symptoms were used for diagnoses. This CDR3 contains 16 residues. V was clipped by 5 bases and J by 0 bases, with 13 bases between them. The germline V gene encodes CDR1 ENHRY and CDR2 SYGVKD. Study outcomes and limitations: The model forecast ophthalmopathy, anticipating it by a median 6.5 months before onset. Blood also carried most thyroid clonotypes expanded above 0.001.

TCR beta CDR3 region amplification was performed from RNA transcripts. The study used the HTBI primer set for a first-round RT-PCR of the TCR CDR3. One entry per CDR3 protein results from TCRdb running MiXCR on the multiplex PCR reads. The repertoire holds about 570,000 distinct CDR3 sequences, approximately 14% seen once, with approximately 15% in the top ten. As regards this clonotype: The antigen remains unidentified.

The clonotype originates from a woman aged 35 to 49 with Graves' hyperthyroidism. This sequence joins TRBV10-3 and TRBJ2-2; perhaps TRBD1 as D (5 bases). Source material: blood. The CDR3 DNA sequence: TGTGCCATCAGTTTATCAGGGCTATCGAACACCGGGGAGCTGTTTTTT. Translated: CAISLSGLSNTGELFF.